This entry lists 10 T cell receptor beta chains sequenced from one sample in a study of blood T cell repertoires in COVID-19. Sequencing was performed with immunoSEQ multiplex PCR; in TCRdb, only in-frame clones are kept and a portion is missing. Counted here are 400,000 or so clones, over 75% occurring once; the ten biggest clones make up 2% to 2.5%. The sequencing input was PBMCs or T cells enriched from blood (not recorded which). The receptors shown here come from a woman aged 40 to 50 with acute COVID-19.

The chain is built from TRBV3-1 (or the pseudogene TRBV3-2) and TRBJ2-2, with 8 bases matching TRBD1. The germline V gene has CDR1 LGHDT and CDR2 YNNKEL (reference sequence). This CDR3 has 17 residues. With V trimmed by 5 bases and J by 5 bases, 13 bases remained unmatched. The CDR3 loop is CASSLYRGQGTTGELFF. For the CDR3, the DNA is TGTGCCAGCAGCTTATACCGAGGACAGGGTACTACCGGGGAGCTGTTTTTT.

The chain combines TRBV4-1 with TRBJ1-2, with D possibly being TRBD1 (5 bases). The CDR3 loop spans 15 amino acids. Germline V gene data show CDR1 as MGHRA and CDR2 as YSYEKL. Between the trimmed V and J ends, which lost 1 base and 11 bases, there was a span of 20 bases. The CDR3 protein is CASSQVQGYVYWYTF. The CDR3 DNA reads as TGCGCCAGCAGCCAAGTCCAGGGCTACGTGTATTGGTACACCTTC.

This rearrangement joins TRBV3-1 (or the pseudogene TRBV3-2) to TRBJ1-4; D is uncertain. Trimming removed 4 bases at V and 2 bases at J, with 14 bases between. The CDR3 runs to 16 residues. Germline CDR1 LGHDT, CDR2 YNNKEL (reference sequence). The CDR3 region has the DNA TGTGCCAGCAGCCCCGGACTCCTGGGGACTAATGAAAAACTGTTTTTT. Its protein product is CASSPGLLGTNEKLFF.

This clone was seen only a few times. CDR3 bases: TGTGCCTGGAAGGCAGGCTCGAACACTGAAGCTTTCTTT. Its protein is CAWKAGSNTEAFF. This chain links TRBV30 with TRBJ1-1; D remains unclear. This CDR3 has 13 residues. Trimming pared 4 bases from V and 1 base from J, leaving 10 bases between. In germline, CDR1 is GTSNPN, CDR2 SVGIG (reference sequence).

V gene TRBV10-3 combines with J gene TRBJ1-1; D perhaps matches TRBD1 (6 bases). From germline, CDR1 is ENHRY and CDR2 SYGVKD. The CDR3 has 12 amino acids. V lost 10 bases and J 2 bases, leaving 11 bases between the germline ends. The CDR3 spells CATTGLNTEAFF. The CDR3, as DNA: TGTGCCACCACAGGGCTTAACACTGAAGCTTTCTTT.

J is TRBJ1-2 and V is TRBV29-1; D unresolved. The germline V and J ends were trimmed by 6 bases and 0 bases, with 14 bases remaining between them. This CDR3 spans 14 amino acids. Per the germline V gene, CDR1 is SQVTM and CDR2 is ANQGSEA. CDR3: CSVETERTNYGYTF. CDR3 nucleotides: TGCAGCGTCGAGACCGAGCGCACTAACTATGGCTACACCTTC.

V and J are TRBV7-9 and TRBJ2-3, with 14 nucleotides matching TRBD2. The CDR3 has 16 amino acids. V gave up 5 bases and J gave up 1 base; unmatched junction bases: 2. Per germline, CDR1 SEHNR and CDR2 FQNEAQ (reference sequence). The CDR3 loop is CASSQGLAGGTDTQYF. The CDR3 bases are TGTGCCAGCAGCCAGGGACTAGCGGGGGGCACAGATACGCAGTATTTT.

The chain couples TRBV19 to TRBJ2-7, with TRBD1 matching 9 bases. Unmatched junction bases numbered 17, after V lost 2 bases and J lost 0 bases. Germline CDR1 reads LNHDA; CDR2 reads SQIVND (reference sequence). The CDR3 extends over 20 amino acids. CDR3 bases: TGTGCCAGTAGTATACGTGGGGAACGGGAACAGGGGGCAAACTCCTACGAGCAGTACTTC. Protein product: CASSIRGEREQGANSYEQYF.

In its sample, this clone was seen once. This chain links TRBV2 with TRBJ1-4; TRBD1 matches 9 bases. Germline V gives CDR1 SNHLY, CDR2 FYNNEI. The CDR3 consists of 19 residues. V gave up 4 bases and J gave up 3 bases; unmatched junction bases: 15. CDR3 in amino acids: CASSGPGQGFQSPNEKLFF. CDR3 bases: TGTGCCAGCAGTGGGCCGGGACAGGGCTTTCAATCACCTAATGAAAAACTGTTTTTT.

V gene TRBV19 combines with J gene TRBJ2-7; maybe TRBD1 (5 bases). This CDR3 contains 14 residues. The germline V gene has CDR1 LNHDA and CDR2 SQIVND (reference sequence). Deletions cut 6 bases from V and 3 bases from J, with 15 bases between. The CDR3 DNA sequence: TGTGCCAGTAGGTTAAGGACAAGACTCTACGAGCAGTACTTC. This gives the protein CASRLRTRLYEQYF. The full variable domain, in which reference TRBV19 and TRBJ2-7 provide the parts outside the CDR3, is DGGITQSPKYLFRKEGQNVTLSCEQNLNHDAMYWYRQDPGQGLRLIYYSQIVNDFQKGDIAEGYSVSREKKESFPLTVTSAQKNPTAFYLCASRLRTRLYEQYFGPGTRLTVT.